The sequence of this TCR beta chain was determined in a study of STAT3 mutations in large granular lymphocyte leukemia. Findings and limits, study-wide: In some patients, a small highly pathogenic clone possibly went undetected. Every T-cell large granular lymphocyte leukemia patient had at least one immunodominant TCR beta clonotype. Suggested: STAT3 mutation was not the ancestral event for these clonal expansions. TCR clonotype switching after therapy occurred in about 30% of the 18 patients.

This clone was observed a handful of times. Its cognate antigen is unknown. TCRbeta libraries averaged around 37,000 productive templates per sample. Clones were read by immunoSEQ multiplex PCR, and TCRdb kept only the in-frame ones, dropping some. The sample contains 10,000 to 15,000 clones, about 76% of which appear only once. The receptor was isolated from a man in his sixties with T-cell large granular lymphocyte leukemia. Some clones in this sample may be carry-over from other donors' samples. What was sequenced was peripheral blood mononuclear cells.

The chain's CDR3 is CASRGANGNTIYF. The DNA of the CDR3 is TGTGCCAGTAGGGGGGCGAATGGAAACACCATATATTTT. The chain has TRBV19 and TRBJ1-3, with D possibly TRBD1 on 6 matching bases. Looked up from germline, CDR1 is LNHDA and CDR2 is SQIVND (reference sequence). This CDR3 spans 13 amino acids. Trimming took 6 bases from V and 3 from J, leaving 9 bases between them. Variable domain in full (rest from reference TRBV19 and TRBJ1-3): DGGITQSPKYLFRKEGQNVTLSCEQNLNHDAMYWYRQDPGQGLRLIYYSQIVNDFQKGDIAEGYSVSREKKESFPLTVTSAQKNPTAFYLCASRGANGNTIYFGEGSWLTVV.